This T cell receptor beta chain was captured by sequencing in a study of CD8+CD57+ T cells in acquired aplastic anemia. The V and J ends lost 4 bases and 11 bases respectively, with 14 bases between them. Looked up from germline, CDR1 is LGHNA and CDR2 is YNFKEQ. The CDR3 extends over 12 amino acids. Patients picked for sequencing had shown CD8+CD57+ cell expansion detected by flow cytometry. The TCR beta profiling, which covered VDJ combination and CDR3 sequence, was carried out using genomic DNA as the template. Each CDR3 protein is one row after TCRdb ran MiXCR on the reads. In the table there are hundreds of thousands of distinct CDR3 sequences, around 30% of which are singletons.

The TCR comes from a human donor with aplastic anemia. V gene TRBV4-2 combines with J gene TRBJ1-1; D not certain. The sequencing input was sorted CD4+, CD8+, or CD8+CD57+ T cells (not recorded which) from PBMCs. CDR3 sequence: CASSLPSATAFF. The DNA for the CDR3 is TGTGCCAGCAGCCTACCCTCAGCTACGGCTTTCTTT.